Each of the 14 T cell receptor beta chains below was sequenced from the same sample in a study of blood T cell repertoires in COVID-19. The method was immunoSEQ multiplex PCR; TCRdb's version includes in-frame clones alone and lacks a portion of them. The data contain some 160,000 clones, more than 75% of them singletons. Specimen: peripheral blood. These receptors were collected from a man aged 60-69 years with acute or convalescent COVID-19.

This clone was counted once. This chain links TRBV27 with TRBJ1-2; 9 bases match TRBD1. V dropped 8 bases and J dropped 8; count of bases not matched to a gene: 12. Germline V gene sequence: CDR1 MNHEY, CDR2 SMNVEV (reference sequence). CDR3 length equals 14 residues. This chain's CDR3 is CASGTTRTGGGYTF. DNA for the CDR3: TGTGCCAGCGGAACCACCAGAACAGGGGGCGGCTACACCTTC.

In this sample, this clone turned up a few times. This chain links TRBV5-8 with TRBJ2-7; D remains ambiguous. Germline V gene sequence: CDR1 SGHTS, CDR2 YDEGEE. The CDR3 sequence is 14 residues long. Trimming removed 3 bases at V and 0 bases at J, with 10 bases between. The DNA of the CDR3 is TGTGCCAGCAGCTCCATATTCGGCTCCTACGAGCAGTACTTC. Its translation is CASSSIFGSYEQYF. The whole variable domain, filled in from reference TRBV5-8 and TRBJ2-7, reads EAGVTQSPTHLIKTRGQQATLRCSPISGHTSVYWYQQALGLGLQFLLWYDEGEERNRGNFPPRFSGRQFPNYSSELNVNALELEDSALYLCASSSIFGSYEQYFGPGTRLTVT.

V and J are TRBV24-1 and TRBJ2-3; 11 bases are shared with TRBD1. Germline V lookup: CDR1 KGHDR, CDR2 SFDVKD. V lost 4 bases and J lost 5; bases outside the gene matches: 7. The CDR3 is 16 residues long. This CDR3 reads CATSEPGQGAGDTQYF. The DNA for the CDR3 is TGTGCCACCAGTGAACCCGGACAGGGGGCAGGAGATACGCAGTATTTT.

This chain uses TRBV27 with TRBJ2-7; 9 positions match TRBD2. The CDR3 is 15 residues long. J was trimmed by 5 bases and V by 5 bases; bases with no gene match: 10. Per germline, CDR1 MNHEY and CDR2 SMNVEV (reference sequence). The DNA of the CDR3 is TGTGCCAGCAGTCGTGGGTTAGCGGGAGCGGACGAGCAGTACTTC. Translated, it gives CASSRGLAGADEQYF.

This clone was observed a few times. The chain combines TRBV28 with TRBJ2-5, with a possible D match to TRBD1 (6 bases). Deletions cut 4 bases from V and 4 bases from J, with 10 bases between. CDR3 length equals 13 residues. Germline values: CDR1 MDHEN, CDR2 SYDVKM. The CDR3 protein is CASSSGGGETQYF. The CDR3 DNA reads TGTGCCAGCAGTTCTGGGGGCGGAGAGACCCAGTACTTC.

This clone was seen a few times. CDR3 nucleotides: TGTGCCAGCAGCGTAGCTAGGGGGACTGAAGCTTTCTTT. Amino acid sequence: CASSVARGTEAFF. The chain is built from TRBV9 and TRBJ1-1, with D possibly being TRBD1 (6 bases). Germline CDR1 reads SGDLS; CDR2 reads YYNGEE. There are 13 residues in the CDR3. Deletions cut 0 bases from V and 5 bases from J, with 8 bases between.

This chain uses TRBV7-6 with TRBJ1-4; TRBD1 aligns across 10 bases. This CDR3 has 18 residues. CDR1 and CDR2 from the germline V gene are SGHVS and FNYEAQ. V lost 5 bases and J lost 8; bases outside the gene matches: 17. The CDR3 loop is CASSQMSPKGQGGEKLFF. DNA for the CDR3: TGTGCCAGCAGCCAAATGTCCCCCAAAGGACAGGGGGGAGAAAAACTGTTTTTT.

The rearrangement links TRBV7-8 to TRBJ1-1; perhaps TRBD1 as D (6 bases). Germline lookup yields CDR1 SGHVS and CDR2 FQNEAQ. V lost 5 bases, J lost 4 bases, and 17 bases lay in between. The CDR3 has 15 amino acids. CDR3 sequence reads: CASSPPGGFGTEAFF. CDR3 nucleotides: TGTGCCAGCAGCCCTCCGGGGGGCTTCGGCACTGAAGCTTTCTTT.

V is TRBV10-3 and J is TRBJ2-7; the D gene is possibly TRBD1 (6 bases). The CDR3 is 14 amino acids. V was pared by 5 bases and J by 5 bases, with 16 bases between. CDR1 and CDR2 (germline): ENHRY, SYGVKD. In nucleotides, the CDR3 is TGTGCCATCAGTTATAACAGGGTCGGGAACGAGCAGTACTTC. Translating gives CAISYNRVGNEQYF.

CDR3 loop: CASSFGGGAYEQYF. CDR3 nucleotides: TGTGCCAGCAGCTTTGGGGGGGGAGCCTACGAGCAGTACTTC. The J gene is TRBJ2-7, the V gene TRBV11-2; 7 bases map to TRBD2. Germline V gives CDR1 SGHAT, CDR2 FQNNGV. The CDR3 is 14 residues long. After removal of 3 bases from V and 2 bases from J, the junction contained 4 bases not matched to a gene.

The chain joins TRBV4-2 to TRBJ2-3, with TRBD2 as a possible D gene (5 bases). The CDR3 spans 19 residues. Germline CDR1 reads LGHNA; CDR2 reads YNFKEQ. V lost 1 base and J lost 3, with 23 bases in between. This CDR3 reads CASSQVAVTGSYRTDTQYF. CDR3 DNA sequence: TGTGCCAGCAGCCAAGTGGCTGTGACGGGATCGTATCGGACAGATACGCAGTATTTT.

The chain couples TRBV13 to TRBJ1-5; perhaps TRBD1 as D (6 bases). Germline V gives CDR1 PRHDT, CDR2 FYEKMQ (reference sequence). Trimming took 0 bases from V and 7 from J, leaving 13 bases between them. The CDR3 is 15 amino acids. CDR3 sequence: CASSLGRGGGQPQHF. CDR3 nucleotides: TGTGCCAGCAGCTTAGGCCGGGGGGGCGGACAGCCCCAGCATTTT.

V usage is TRBV15 and J usage is TRBJ2-1; TRBD2 is a possible D gene (6 bases). V was shortened by 1 base and J by 0 bases, with 10 bases between the two germline ends. The CDR3 totals 16 residues. Germline values: CDR1 LNHNV, CDR2 YYDKDF (reference sequence). Here the CDR3 DNA reads TGTGCCACCAGCAGAGGCTCGGGACTCTCCTACAATGAGCAGTTCTTC. This gives the protein CATSRGSGLSYNEQFF. The full variable domain, completed using reference TRBV15 and TRBJ2-1, is DAMVIQNPRYQVTQFGKPVTLSCSQTLNHNVMYWYQQKSSQAPKLLFHYYDKDFNNEADTPDNFQSRRPNTSFCFLDIRSPGLGDTAMYLCATSRGSGLSYNEQFFGPGTRLTVL.

This clone was observed once. The chain is built from TRBV7-8 and TRBJ2-5, with 10 bases that match TRBD2. This CDR3 has 16 residues. CDR1 and CDR2 (germline): SGHVS, FQNEAQ. With 3 bases clipped from V and 2 bases from J, the junction kept 6 bases outside the gene matches. The CDR3 DNA reads TGTGCCAGCAGCTTTCCTAGCGGGAGTACACAAGAGACCCAGTACTTC. Amino acids: CASSFPSGSTQETQYF.